Detailed here is one TCR beta chain. The antigen is undetermined. The record originates from a study of T cell responses to AZD1222 COVID-19 vaccine. Study-wide background: Second doses were pooled across both intervals (about 4 or about 12 weeks). Broader study findings: Epitopes outside B.1.351 and B.1.1.7 mutated regions reportedly drew nearly half of spike TCRs. Scientists sampled the repertoires only once the peak T cell response had passed.

In germline, CDR1 is SGDLS, CDR2 YYNGEE. V dropped 0 bases and J dropped 3 bases, with 9 bases sitting between them. The CDR3 spans 15 residues. TCRdb's table, derived via immunoSEQ multiplex PCR, lists solely in-frame clones and lacks some. The data show a few hundred thousand clones, 85% to 95% seen once. Sequencing was performed on peripheral blood, taken on day 0 of AZD1222 vaccination. The chain joins TRBV9 to TRBJ2-2, with D possibly being TRBD1 or TRBD2 (5 bases each). The sequence was obtained from an adult in good health. This CDR3 is CASSVAMGDTGELFF. CDR3 nucleotides: TGTGCCAGCAGCGTAGCTATGGGGGACACCGGGGAGCTGTTTTTT.